This is a list of T cell receptor beta chains from one sample in a study of cytomegalovirus exposure and HLA in healthy donors. Repertoires were generated with immunoSEQ multiplex PCR, while TCRdb's copy carries only in-frame clones and drops some. This table holds around 150,000 clones, around 79% found once. The source material was PBMCs. The origin of the receptors is a male donor in good health and CMV-seronegative. The CDR3 runs from the conserved cysteine through the conserved F or W. A D gene is named only where the DNA matches it firmly. Size is omitted from some rows. Given values are once, few, many or a class for expanded clones.

abundance	v_gene	j_gene	d_gene	CDR3aa	CDR3nt
.	TRBV11-3	TRBJ1-3	TRBD1	CASSLQGAGNTIYF	TGTGCCAGCAGCTTACAGGGGGCTGGAAACACCATATATTTT
.	TRBV4-1	TRBJ1-3	.	CASSQEGPGRSGDTIYF	TGCGCCAGCAGCCAAGAGGGGCCCGGTCGCTCTGGAGACACCATATATTTT
.	TRBV7-3	TRBJ2-2	TRBD2	CASSLGLAAGELFF	TGTGCCAGCAGCCTGGGACTAGCGGCCGGGGAGCTGTTTTTT
.	TRBV7-8	TRBJ1-2	TRBD1	CASSLVVGQHSYGYTF	TGTGCCAGCAGCTTAGTTGTGGGACAGCACTCCTATGGCTACACCTTC
.	TRBV15	TRBJ1-1	.	CATSYGSTEAFF	TGTGCCACCAGCTATGGGAGCACTGAAGCTTTCTTT
few	TRBV6-6	TRBJ1-2	.	CASSYSGQGMGGYTF	TGTGCCAGCAGTTACTCGGGTCAGGGAATGGGTGGCTACACCTTC
.	TRBV7-3	TRBJ2-3	TRBD2	CASSLGLAASTDTQYF	TGTGCCAGCAGCTTAGGACTAGCGGCTAGCACAGATACGCAGTATTTT
.	TRBV5-4	TRBJ2-3	.	CASSPGGSTDTQYF	TGTGCCAGCAGCCCCGGGGGAAGCACAGATACGCAGTATTTT
.	TRBV5-4	TRBJ1-2	TRBD1	CASSPQNILQGESGYTF	TGTGCCAGCAGCCCACAAAATATACTACAGGGGGAGAGTGGCTACACCTTC
.	TRBV6-1	TRBJ1-2	TRBD1	CASSGQGFNYGYTF	TGTGCCAGCAGTGGACAGGGCTTCAACTATGGCTACACCTTC
.	TRBV7-8	TRBJ2-7	TRBD1	CASSSWTGQVEQYF	TGTGCCAGCAGCTCTTGGACAGGGCAAGTCGAGCAGTACTTC
.	TRBV30	TRBJ1-5	.	CAWSHQDGYQPQHF	TGTGCCTGGAGTCATCAGGATGGCTATCAGCCCCAGCATTTT
.	TRBV11-2	TRBJ1-1	.	CASTPARGNTEAFF	TGTGCCAGCACCCCCGCACGGGGGAACACTGAAGCTTTCTTT
.	TRBV4-3	TRBJ1-2	TRBD1	CASSQDSDRAYGYTF	TGCGCCAGCAGCCAAGACTCGGACAGGGCCTATGGCTACACCTTC
.	TRBV7-2	TRBJ1-2	.	CASSSRGGGYTF	TGTGCCAGCAGCTCACGGGGGGGAGGCTACACCTTC